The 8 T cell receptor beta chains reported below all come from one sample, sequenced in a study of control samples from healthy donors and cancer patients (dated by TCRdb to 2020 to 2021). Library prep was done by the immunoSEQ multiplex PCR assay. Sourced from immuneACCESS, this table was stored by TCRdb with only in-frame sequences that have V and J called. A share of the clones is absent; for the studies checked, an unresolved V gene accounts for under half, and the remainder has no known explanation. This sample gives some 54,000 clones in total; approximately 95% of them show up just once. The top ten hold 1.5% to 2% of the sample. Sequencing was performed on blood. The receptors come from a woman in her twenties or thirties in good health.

CDR3 protein: CASSSRGSISYNEQFF. Written as DNA, the CDR3 is TGTGCCAGCAGTAGCCGGGGCAGTATCTCCTACAATGAGCAGTTCTTC. V and J are TRBV7-9 and TRBJ2-1; perhaps D is TRBD1 or TRBD2 (5 bases each). Trimming shortened V by 6 bases and J by 0 bases, and 15 bases separated the two germline ends. The germline V gene has CDR1 SEHNR and CDR2 FQNEAQ (reference sequence). The CDR3 totals 16 residues. The variable domain in full, with the rest retrieved from reference TRBV7-9 and TRBJ2-1, is DTGVSQNPRHKITKRGQNVTFRCDPISEHNRLYWYRQTLGQGPEFLTYFQNEAQLEKSRLLSDRFSAERPKGSFSTLEIQRTEQGDSAMYLCASSSRGSISYNEQFFGPGTRLTVL.

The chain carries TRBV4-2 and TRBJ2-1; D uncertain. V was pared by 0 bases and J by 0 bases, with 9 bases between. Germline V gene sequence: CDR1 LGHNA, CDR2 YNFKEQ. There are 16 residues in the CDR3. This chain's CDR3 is CASSQDVGSSYNEQFF. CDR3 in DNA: TGTGCCAGCAGCCAAGACGTGGGAAGCTCCTACAATGAGCAGTTCTTC.

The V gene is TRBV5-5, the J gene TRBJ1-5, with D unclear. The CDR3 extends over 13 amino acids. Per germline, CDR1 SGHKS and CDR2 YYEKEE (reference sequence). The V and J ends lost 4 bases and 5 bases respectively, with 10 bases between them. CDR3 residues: CASSSWADQPQHF. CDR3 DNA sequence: TGTGCCAGCAGCAGCTGGGCTGATCAGCCCCAGCATTTT.

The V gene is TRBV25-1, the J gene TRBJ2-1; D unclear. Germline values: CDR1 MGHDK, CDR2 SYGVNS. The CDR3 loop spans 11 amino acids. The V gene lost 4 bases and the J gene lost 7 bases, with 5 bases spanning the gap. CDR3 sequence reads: CASSAWNEQFF. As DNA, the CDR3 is TGTGCCAGCAGTGCATGGAATGAGCAGTTCTTC.

The CDR3 DNA reads TGTGCCAGCTCACCCGGGGACAGGGGGTCTTTTCTGCAGTACTTC. Translated: CASSPGDRGSFLQYF. This chain connects TRBV18 to TRBJ2-7; 11 positions match TRBD1. This CDR3 spans 15 amino acids. V lost 3 bases, J lost 9 bases, and 10 bases stayed unmatched. Germline lookup yields CDR1 KGHSH and CDR2 LQKENI.

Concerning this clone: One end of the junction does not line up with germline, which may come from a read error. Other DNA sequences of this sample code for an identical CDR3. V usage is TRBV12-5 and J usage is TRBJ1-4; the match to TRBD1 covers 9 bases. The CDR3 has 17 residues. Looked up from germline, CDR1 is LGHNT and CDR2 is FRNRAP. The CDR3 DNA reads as TGCGCTAGTGGTTTGGTACTAAGGGACAGGGTGGATGAAAAACTGTTTTTT. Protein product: CASGLVLRDRVDEKLFF.

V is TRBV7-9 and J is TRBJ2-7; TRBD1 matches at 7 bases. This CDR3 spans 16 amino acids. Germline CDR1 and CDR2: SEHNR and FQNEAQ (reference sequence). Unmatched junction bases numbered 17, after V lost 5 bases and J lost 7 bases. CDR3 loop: CASSLRQGPSQGEQYF. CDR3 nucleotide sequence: TGTGCCAGCAGCCTGCGACAGGGACCATCCCAGGGGGAGCAGTACTTC.

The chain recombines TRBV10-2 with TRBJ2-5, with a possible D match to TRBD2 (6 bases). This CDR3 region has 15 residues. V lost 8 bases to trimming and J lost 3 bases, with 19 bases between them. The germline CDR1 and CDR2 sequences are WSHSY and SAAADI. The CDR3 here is CASGRDSERKETQYF. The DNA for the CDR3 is TGCGCCAGCGGGCGGGATTCGGAGAGGAAAGAGACCCAGTACTTC.